The 21 T cell receptor beta chains presented below share a single source sample, sequenced in a study of OX40 agonist ivuxolimab in advanced cancers. Only in-frame clones appear in the TCRdb table, and some are missing; sequencing was by immunoSEQ multiplex PCR. The sample consists of about 70,000 clones, roughly 86% of them appearing once. The sample in question was CD4+ or CD8+ T cells sorted from blood, obtained in a trial of the OX40 agonist ivuxolimab. The receptors were gathered from an adult with an advanced solid tumor such as melanoma, head and neck, liver or kidney cancer.

Here the CDR3 DNA reads TGTGCCAGCGGTCTGGAGGGGTTGATAAACTATGGCTACACCTTC. It specifies CASGLEGLINYGYTF. The chain uses TRBV5-8 and TRBJ1-2; possibly TRBD1 for D (5 bases). The ends were cut back, 7 bases at V and 2 bases at J, with 18 bases in the middle. This CDR3 spans 15 amino acids. Germline CDR1 reads SGHTS; CDR2 reads YDEGEE.

The chain carries TRBV2 and TRBJ2-1; D is ambiguous. Trimming took 7 bases from V and 4 from J, leaving 14 bases between them. Germline V gene lookup returns CDR1 SNHLY and CDR2 FYNNEI. The length of the CDR3 is 14 residues. The CDR3 sequence is CASKVYGSYNEQFF. CDR3 nucleotide sequence: TGTGCCAGCAAAGTTTACGGTTCGTACAATGAGCAGTTCTTC.

This clone was detected only once. The CDR3 DNA follows: TGTGCCAGCTGCCTGTCAGGGGGCGGCTCACCCCTCCACTTT. Residues: CASCLSGGGSPLHF. V is TRBV28 and J is TRBJ1-6; 8 bases map to TRBD1. After removal of 8 bases from V and 10 bases from J, the junction contained 10 bases not matched to a gene. Germline V gene sequence: CDR1 MDHEN, CDR2 SYDVKM. The CDR3 consists of 14 residues.

This clone appeared a single time. The chain couples TRBV13 to TRBJ2-7; TRBD2 aligns across 11 bases. The CDR3 has 16 residues. With 2 bases clipped from V and 3 bases from J, the junction kept 6 bases outside the gene matches. Germline CDR1 reads PRHDT; CDR2 reads FYEKMQ (reference sequence). Here the CDR3 DNA reads TGTGCCAGCAGCTTATCTAGCGGGGGGACCCTCTACGAGCAGTACTTC. This sequence encodes CASSLSSGGTLYEQYF. Using reference TRBV13 and TRBJ2-7 for the parts outside the CDR3, the full variable domain is AAGVIQSPRHLIKEKRETATLKCYPIPRHDTVYWYQQGPGQDPQFLISFYEKMQSDKGSIPDRFSAQQFSDYHSELNMSSLELGDSALYFCASSLSSGGTLYEQYFGPGTRLTVT.

The rearrangement joins TRBV25-1 to TRBJ2-6; 8 bases match TRBD1. V shed 6 bases, J shed 4 bases, and the junction held 2 bases outside the gene matches. The germline V gene has CDR1 MGHDK and CDR2 SYGVNS. The CDR3 is 14 residues long. CDR3 region: CASRWTGGANVLTF. The CDR3 bases are TGTGCCAGCAGATGGACAGGGGGGGCCAACGTCCTGACTTTC.

The genes are TRBV4-1 and TRBJ2-2; 7 bases agree with TRBD1. J lost 7 bases, V lost 1 base, and 12 bases had no gene match. The germline gives CDR1 MGHRA, CDR2 YSYEKL. The CDR3 length is 17 residues. Here the CDR3 reads CASSQGLKGAKGGELFF. DNA of the CDR3: TGCGCCAGCAGCCAAGGTTTGAAGGGGGCAAAGGGCGGGGAGCTGTTTTTT.

The chain links TRBV7-2 to TRBJ2-5; TRBD2 aligns across 11 bases. Germline loops: CDR1 SGHTA, CDR2 FQGNSA. V shed 3 bases, J shed 5 bases, and the junction held 5 bases outside the gene matches. This CDR3 contains 15 residues. The CDR3 loop is CASSFPTSGVETQYF. Here the CDR3 DNA reads TGTGCCAGCAGCTTCCCGACTAGCGGGGTGGAGACCCAGTACTTC.

This chain links TRBV5-4 with TRBJ2-3, with 8 nucleotides matching TRBD2. V was clipped by 2 bases and J by 0 bases; unmatched bases: 8. This CDR3 is 17 amino acids long. Per the germline V gene, CDR1 is SGHNT and CDR2 is YYREEE (reference sequence). CDR3 nucleotides: TGTGCCAGCAGCTTAGGGGCGGGAGGCCCTAGCACAGATACGCAGTATTTT. It encodes CASSLGAGGPSTDTQYF.

The V gene is TRBV5-1, the J gene TRBJ2-2; TRBD1 is a possible D gene (5 bases). Trimming shortened V by 0 bases and J by 6 bases, and 12 bases separated the two germline ends. The CDR3 extends over 15 amino acids. Germline CDR1 reads SGHRS; CDR2 reads YFSETQ. The CDR3 bases are TGCGCCAGCAGCTTGGTTGGGGCCCTTGCCGGGGAGCTGTTTTTT. It encodes CASSLVGALAGELFF.

The chain carries TRBV7-2 and TRBJ2-6, with 7 bases matching TRBD1. CDR3 length: 19 amino acids. V gave up 3 bases and J gave up 0 bases; unmatched junction bases: 11. The V gene's germline CDR1 is SGHTA and CDR2 FQGNSA. CDR3 sequence reads: CASSFYFGQVVSGANVLTF. The CDR3 bases are TGTGCCAGCAGCTTCTATTTCGGACAGGTGGTCTCTGGGGCCAACGTCCTGACTTTC.

The chain joins TRBV14 to TRBJ2-1; D gene unclear. V lost 0 bases to trimming and J lost 8 bases, with 8 bases between them. The CDR3 is 13 residues long. Germline CDR1 is SGHDN and CDR2 is FVKESK. The CDR3 nucleotides read TGTGCCAGCAGCCAAGATAATGGGGATGAGCAGTTCTTC. Translating it yields CASSQDNGDEQFF.

This clone has a single count. The DNA for the CDR3 is TGTGCCAGTAGTCCCCGGGGCTTCACTAGCACAGATACGCAGTATTTT. Translated, it gives CASSPRGFTSTDTQYF. This chain joins TRBV19 and TRBJ2-3; tentatively, D is TRBD1 or TRBD2 (5 bases each). The ends were cut back, 5 bases at V and 0 bases at J, with 15 bases in the middle. Per the germline V gene, CDR1 is LNHDA and CDR2 is SQIVND (reference sequence). The CDR3 has 16 residues.

V is TRBV7-7 and J is TRBJ2-5; unclear D gene. The CDR3 has 13 residues. Trimming stripped 5 bases from V and 5 bases from J, with 12 bases between. CDR1 and CDR2 (germline): SSHAT, FNYEAQ (reference sequence). CDR3 sequence (DNA): TGTGCCAGCAGCCTGGCATTCTTGGAGACCCAGTACTTC. This gives the protein CASSLAFLETQYF.

The genes are TRBV18 and TRBJ1-6; D not resolved. Germline V CDR1 and CDR2: KGHSH, LQKENI. Trimming cost V 4 bases and J 7 bases, with 8 bases left between them. The CDR3 is 13 amino acids. CDR3 nucleotide sequence: TGTGCCAGCTCACAAACAGCAAATTCACCCCTCCACTTT. It translates to CASSQTANSPLHF.

This chain joins TRBV19 and TRBJ1-1; 9 nucleotides line up with TRBD1. Germline V gene data show CDR1 as LNHDA and CDR2 as SQIVND (reference sequence). V lost 0 bases and J lost 6; bases outside the gene matches: 17. This CDR3 has 19 residues. The CDR3 nucleotides are TGTGCCAGTAGTATAGATCTGATTATTGGGACAGGGATGATCCCTGAAGCTTTCTTT. Protein: CASSIDLIIGTGMIPEAFF.

This clone was seen a handful of times. V and J are TRBV7-9 and TRBJ1-1; D uncertain. The germline V and J ends were trimmed by 1 base and 5 bases, with 8 bases remaining between them. The CDR3 consists of 13 residues. Germline V lookup: CDR1 SEHNR, CDR2 FQNEAQ (reference sequence). The CDR3, as DNA: TGTGCCAGCAGCTTAGAACCACTTACTGAAGCTTTCTTT. Translated: CASSLEPLTEAFF.

The chain employs TRBV2 and TRBJ1-1; D remains unclear. The germline V gene has CDR1 SNHLY and CDR2 FYNNEI. The V and J ends lost 9 bases and 1 base respectively, with 9 bases between them. The CDR3 has 12 residues. In DNA form, the CDR3 reads TGTGCCAGAGGACGGGGGAACACTGAAGCTTTCTTT. Translation: CARGRGNTEAFF.

The genes are TRBV7-9 and TRBJ2-2; no firm D call. Deletions cut 5 bases from V and 2 bases from J, with 15 bases between. Germline CDR1 and CDR2: SEHNR and FQNEAQ (reference sequence). This CDR3 comprises 16 residues. The CDR3 DNA is TGTGCCAGCAGCCTTACGCCGCGCCCAAACACCGGGGAGCTGTTTTTT. Amino acids: CASSLTPRPNTGELFF.

This chain links TRBV7-9 with TRBJ1-1, with TRBD1 matching over 7 bases. Germline V gene data show CDR1 as SEHNR and CDR2 as FQNEAQ (reference sequence). The length of the CDR3 is 13 residues. Trimming at V came to 5 bases and at J to 9 bases, leaving 9 bases not matched to a gene. This CDR3 is CASSPPGTVQAFF. CDR3 bases: TGTGCCAGCAGCCCTCCCGGGACAGTGCAAGCTTTCTTT.

This clone was seen only a few times. The chain joins TRBV27 to TRBJ1-3; no clear D. CDR3 size: 15 residues. Germline CDR1 MNHEY, CDR2 SMNVEV (reference sequence). V was shortened by 4 bases and J by 3 bases, with 13 bases between the two germline ends. This CDR3 reads CASSSLNELGNTIYF. As DNA, the CDR3 is TGTGCCAGCAGTTCCTTAAATGAACTTGGAAACACCATATATTTT.

V and J are TRBV6-1 and TRBJ1-2, with D possibly TRBD1 on 5 matching bases. The CDR3 runs 16 residues. The germline CDR1 and CDR2 sequences are MNHNS and SASEGT. Trimming stripped 4 bases from V and 3 bases from J, with 18 bases between. For the CDR3, the DNA is TGTGCCAGCAGTGGCACCGCTTCGCAGGGTGACTATGGCTACACCTTC. Its protein product is CASSGTASQGDYGYTF.